The rows below give T cell receptor beta chains drawn from one sample of a study of immune cell composition in non-small cell lung cancer. Clones were sequenced by immunoSEQ multiplex PCR, and TCRdb holds only the in-frame ones, with some missing. The repertoire holds about 6,600 clones, with 67% as singletons. The material sequenced was non-adjacent lung tissue. The source of these receptors is a human donor with non-small cell lung cancer. Each CDR3 is given with its conserved first and last residue. The D gene is left open where the match is weak. Only some rows state a clone size, as once, few, many or a class for expanded clones.

TRBV5-4,-,-,TRBJ1-1,TGTGCCAGCAGCTCGTCTGGGGCGGCGAACACTGAAGCTTTCTTT,CASSSSGAANTEAFF
TRBV28,-,few,TRBJ2-7,TGTGCCAGCAGTTCCTCCTGGACAGAGATCTACGAGCAGTACTTC,CASSSSWTEIYEQYF
TRBV5-1,TRBD1,-,TRBJ2-7,TGCGCCAGCAGCCGGGACAGGGGTTACGAGCAGTACTTC,CASSRDRGYEQYF
TRBV11-2,TRBD1,-,TRBJ2-2,TGTGCCAGCAGCTTTAGACAGGGAGCCGGGGAGCTGTTTTTT,CASSFRQGAGELFF
TRBV28,-,-,TRBJ1-5,TGTGCCAGCAGTTTGGTGGGGGCACAGCCCCAGCATTTT,CASSLVGAQPQHF
TRBV9,TRBD2,-,TRBJ2-7,TGTGCCAGCAGCGTAGGGGCGGGAGGCCACGAGCAGTACTTC,CASSVGAGGHEQYF
TRBV11-3,-,-,TRBJ2-7,TGTGCCAGCAGCTTAGTGGGGAGTTACGAGCAGTACTTC,CASSLVGSYEQYF
TRBV6-1,-,-,TRBJ1-5,TGTGCCAGCAAACCTGGGGGGGAAAATCAGCCCCAGCATTTT,CASKPGGENQPQHF
TRBV7-3,-,medium-sized,TRBJ1-3,TGTGCCAGCGGGGTCGGGGACACCATATATTTT,CASGVGDTIYF
TRBV6-4,TRBD2,-,TRBJ2-1,TGTGCCAGCACCCCTCCTAGCGGGAGGCTCTTGAGCTCCTACAATGAGCAGTTCTTC,CASTPPSGRLLSSYNEQFF
TRBV27,TRBD1,-,TRBJ2-7,TGTGCCAGCAGTTTATCGAGGACAGGGAAGTACGAGCAGTACTTC,CASSLSRTGKYEQYF
TRBV6-1,TRBD1,once,TRBJ1-5,TGTGCCAGCAGGAAGGGACAGCCCAGCAATCAGCCCCAGCATTTT,CASRKGQPSNQPQHF
TRBV6-1,-,once,TRBJ1-2,TGTGCCAGCAGTGAAACCCTGGGGGGTAATCCTAAGTATGGCTACACCTTC,CASSETLGGNPKYGYTF
TRBV5-6,TRBD1,-,TRBJ2-7,TGTGCCAGCAGCCTCTATCGGACAGGGGGGAGCTACGAGCAGTACTTC,CASSLYRTGGSYEQYF
TRBV30,-,few,TRBJ2-7,TGTGCCTGGAGTGTGACCTCATCAGGGAGGAGCAAGCAGTACTTC,CAWSVTSSGRSKQYF
TRBV30,-,few,TRBJ1-1,TGTGCCTGGAGTCTTTCAGGGCCGAACACTGAAGCTTTCTTT,CAWSLSGPNTEAFF
TRBV27,TRBD1,-,TRBJ1-2,TGTGCCAGCAGGGGGGCGGGACAGAATAACTATGGCTACACCTTC,CASRGAGQNNYGYTF
TRBV27,TRBD1,-,TRBJ1-2,TGTGCCAGCAGTTCGACAGGGTGGGATGGCTACACCTTC,CASSSTGWDGYTF
TRBV5-1,TRBD1,-,TRBJ2-7,TGCGCCAGCAGCTTGGCCGGGGGACAGGGGTCCTACGAGCAGTACTTC,CASSLAGGQGSYEQYF
TRBV7-2,-,-,TRBJ2-7,TGTGCCAGCAGCCCGTGGGGCGGTTCCTGGCTGGAGCAGTACTTC,CASSPWGGSWLEQYF
TRBV9,TRBD2,-,TRBJ2-2,TGTGCCAGCAGCGTAGTTGCGGGGGGGCGAACCGGGGAGCTGTTTTTT,CASSVVAGGRTGELFF
TRBV7-2,TRBD1,few,TRBJ1-4,TGTGCCAGCAGCTCGACTACTGGGGACAGGACGTTTTTT,CASSSTTGDRTFF
TRBV29-1,TRBD1,few,TRBJ1-1,TGCAGCGCGCTGGACAGGAAGAACACTGAAGCTTTCTTT,CSALDRKNTEAFF
TRBV10-3,TRBD2,-,TRBJ2-3,TGTGCCATCAGCCGCGGACTAGCGGGGGCGGGGAATACGCAGTATTTT,CAISRGLAGAGNTQYF
TRBV10-3,TRBD1,-,TRBJ2-7,TGTGCCATCAGTGTATCCGGGACAGCCACTACAACCCCCTACGAGCAGTACTTC,CAISVSGTATTTPYEQYF
TRBV13,-,-,TRBJ1-2,TGTGCCAGCAGCACCGGGTCCAGCTACACCTTC,CASSTGSSYTF
TRBV7-3,-,few,TRBJ2-5,TGTGCCAGCAGCCCACTTCCTCAAGAGACCCAGTACTTC,CASSPLPQETQYF
TRBV15,-,few,TRBJ2-2,TGTGCCACCCACAGGCCCAACACCGGGGAGCTGTTTTTT,CATHRPNTGELFF
TRBV7-9,-,-,TRBJ2-3,TGTGCCAGCAGCTTATACCCGGGAGATACGCAGTATTTT,CASSLYPGDTQYF
TRBV30,-,-,TRBJ1-1,TGTGCCTGGAGGATGAGAGACACTGAAGCTTTCTTT,CAWRMRDTEAFF
TRBV5-1,-,-,TRBJ2-7,TGCGCCAGCACTCTAGGGACACGCTCCTACGAGCAGTACTTC,CASTLGTRSYEQYF
TRBV6-5,-,-,TRBJ1-2,TGTGCCAGCAGCGCGATGACAGCCCGAGGCTATGGCTACACCTTC,CASSAMTARGYGYTF
TRBV5-1,-,-,TRBJ1-5,TGCGCCAGCAGCTTGGACGGTAATAGCAATCAGCCCCAGCATTTT,CASSLDGNSNQPQHF
TRBV7-8,TRBD2,-,TRBJ2-7,TGTGCCAGCAGCTTACCTAGCGGGGCTACCCCCTACGAGCAGTACTTC,CASSLPSGATPYEQYF
TRBV28,TRBD2,few,TRBJ2-7,TGTGCCAGCAGTTTGAAGGGGAGGGACTACGAGCAGTACTTC,CASSLKGRDYEQYF
TRBV5-1,-,-,TRBJ2-7,TGCGCCAGCAGCGACGGACCTCTGAGGGACGAGCAGTACTTC,CASSDGPLRDEQYF
TRBV5-1,-,-,TRBJ1-2,TGCGCCAGCAGCTTGGCGGGTCGTGGCTACACCTTC,CASSLAGRGYTF
TRBV6-1,TRBD2,-,TRBJ2-5,TGTGCCAGCAGTAGAGCGGGGGGGCAGGGGGAGACCCAGTACTTC,CASSRAGGQGETQYF
TRBV7-2,-,once,TRBJ2-7,TGTGCCAGCAGCTCCGGAGGCGCCTACGAGCAGTACTTC,CASSSGGAYEQYF
TRBV30,-,-,TRBJ2-7,TGTGCCGGATCTAAGACAACCTACGAGCAGTACTTC,CAGSKTTYEQYF
TRBV19,-,-,TRBJ2-3,TGTGCCAGTAGTATGGGGCAGGGCGTGGATACGCAGTATTTT,CASSMGQGVDTQYF
TRBV21-1,-,-,TRBJ1-5,TGTGCCAGCAGCAAAAAGCCAGCGGGCAATCAGCCCCAGCATTTT,CASSKKPAGNQPQHF
TRBV27,-,-,TRBJ2-6,TGTGCCAGCAGTTTAAGCGGCGCGTGGGGTTTCGGGGCCAACGTCCTGACTTTC,CASSLSGAWGFGANVLTF
TRBV6-1,-,once,TRBJ2-2,TGTGCCAGCAGTCTGTCAGGGAACACCGGGGAGCTGTTTTTT,CASSLSGNTGELFF
TRBV5-1,-,-,TRBJ2-3,TGCGCCAGCAGCCTGGACAACACAGGTACGCAGTATTTT,CASSLDNTGTQYF
TRBV11-2,TRBD2,-,TRBJ2-3,TGTGCCAGCAGCCGGGGACTAGCGGGGGGGCGCTCAGATACGCAGTATTTT,CASSRGLAGGRSDTQYF
TRBV11-2,-,few,TRBJ2-2,TGTGCCAGCAGCAGAATGTGGTTGAGGGGGGGCACCGGGGAGCTGTTTTTT,CASSRMWLRGGTGELFF
TRBV29-1,-,-,TRBJ2-2,TGCAGCGTTGAAGCGGGGGACGCGAACACCGGGGAGCTGTTTTTT,CSVEAGDANTGELFF
TRBV6-5,-,-,TRBJ1-3,TGTGCCAGCTCTCCCCAGGGGATAACTGGAAACACCATATATTTT,CASSPQGITGNTIYF
TRBV27,TRBD1,-,TRBJ2-7,TGTGCCAGCAGTCTCACGGACAGGGGGCGGACCCACGAGCAGTACTTC,CASSLTDRGRTHEQYF
TRBV2,-,-,TRBJ2-3,TGTGCCAGCTCTCAAACTAGATTGAACAGCGGGACAGGTAGCACAGATACGCAGTATTTT,CASSQTRLNSGTGSTDTQYF
TRBV6-6,TRBD1,few,TRBJ1-2,TGTGCCAGCAGAGGGACAGGGGGCGCCGTCTATGGCTACACCTTC,CASRGTGGAVYGYTF
TRBV11-3,-,-,TRBJ2-3,TGTGCCAGCAGCTACTCGTCAGATACGCAGTATTTT,CASSYSSDTQYF
TRBV9,TRBD1,-,TRBJ1-1,TGTGCCAGCAGCGTAACTCCGGGACAGGTGAACACTGAAGCTTTCTTT,CASSVTPGQVNTEAFF